This T cell receptor (beta chain) was found in a study of blood T cell repertoires in COVID-19. Background on the study: Italy, Spain and the United States were the sources of the convalescent and acute COVID-19 samples. Sources were T cells, B-cell-depleted T cells, or PBMCs; the material itself was cDNA or gDNA.

The CDR3 is 14 residues long. Losses at the gene ends were 5 bases for V and 7 bases for J; bases not matched to a gene: 9. CDR1 and CDR2 from the germline V gene are KGHDR and SFDVKD. Methods used by the authors: Estimated nucleated cell counts came from reference gene primer amplification. Clones were sequenced by immunoSEQ multiplex PCR, and TCRdb holds only the in-frame ones, with some missing. The DNA was the basis for D and trimming; V, J and clone size are from that table. The sample records 150,000 to 200,000 clones, roughly 85% being singletons. The sample was peripheral blood. The clonotype comes from a man between 60 and 75 years old with acute or convalescent COVID-19. V is TRBV24-1 and J is TRBJ2-5; TRBD2 agrees at 7 bases. The CDR3: CATSVRGRDGTQYF. The CDR3 nucleotides read TGTGCCACCAGTGTACGAGGGAGGGATGGGACCCAGTACTTC.